The clone carrying this T cell receptor (beta chain) was detected only a few times. Its antigen is as yet unknown. This entry comes from a study of T-cell memory formation after mild COVID-19. Whole-study results and caveats: Detection of some responders pre-infection suggested pre-existing cross-reactive memory T cells participated.

TCRdb independently ran MiXCR on the 5' RACE reads; one entry per CDR3 protein. The table shows a few hundred thousand distinct CDR3 sequences, with around a sixth occurring only once. J lost 4 bases, V lost 7 bases, and 8 bases had no gene match. Germline-derived CDR1 and CDR2 are MNHEY and SMNVEV (reference sequence). The CDR3 has 15 amino acids. This chain connects TRBV27 to TRBJ2-1; 9 bases agree with TRBD2. Sequenced input: PBMCs or a T cell subset sorted from them (not recorded which). This sequence was found in a man between 18 and 35 years old who had mild COVID-19 (a few samples of this study predate the infection). Cell type and time point are not known. The CDR3 DNA reads TGTGCCAGCACCTCCGCCAGCGGGGGGTACAATGAGCAGTTCTTC. Residues: CASTSASGGYNEQFF.